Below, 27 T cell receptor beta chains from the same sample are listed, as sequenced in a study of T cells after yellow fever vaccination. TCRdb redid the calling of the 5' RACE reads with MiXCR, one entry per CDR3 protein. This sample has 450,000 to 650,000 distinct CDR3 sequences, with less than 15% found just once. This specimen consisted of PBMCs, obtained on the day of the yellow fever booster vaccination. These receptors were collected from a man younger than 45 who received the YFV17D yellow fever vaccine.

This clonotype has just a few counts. The CDR3 region is CASSEIAGDTDTQYF. In nucleotides, the CDR3 is TGCGCCAGCAGTGAGATAGCGGGCGACACAGATACGCAGTATTTT. The chain carries TRBV5-1 and TRBJ2-3; the match to TRBD2 covers 7 bases. The CDR3 totals 15 residues. With 5 bases clipped from V and 2 bases from J, the junction kept 8 bases outside the gene matches. The V gene's germline CDR1 is SGHRS and CDR2 YFSETQ.

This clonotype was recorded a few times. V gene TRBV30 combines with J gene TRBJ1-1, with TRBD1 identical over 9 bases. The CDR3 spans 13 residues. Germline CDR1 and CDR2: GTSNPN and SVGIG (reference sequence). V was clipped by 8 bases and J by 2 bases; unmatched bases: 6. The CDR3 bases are TGTGCCCAGGACAGGGGCGCAAACACTGAAGCTTTCTTT. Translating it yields CAQDRGANTEAFF. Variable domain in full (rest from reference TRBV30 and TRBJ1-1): SQTIHQWPATLVQPVGSPLSLECTVEGTSNPNLYWYRQAAGRGLQLLFYSVGIGQISSEVPQNLSASRPQDRQFILSSKKLLLSDSGFYLCAQDRGANTEAFFGQGTRLTVV.

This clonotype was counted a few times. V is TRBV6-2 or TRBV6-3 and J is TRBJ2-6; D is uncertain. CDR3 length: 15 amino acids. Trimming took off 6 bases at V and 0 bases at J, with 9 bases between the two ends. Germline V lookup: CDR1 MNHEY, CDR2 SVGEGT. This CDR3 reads CASSPPISGANVLTF. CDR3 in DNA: TGTGCCAGCAGCCCCCCGATCTCTGGGGCCAACGTCCTGACTTTC.

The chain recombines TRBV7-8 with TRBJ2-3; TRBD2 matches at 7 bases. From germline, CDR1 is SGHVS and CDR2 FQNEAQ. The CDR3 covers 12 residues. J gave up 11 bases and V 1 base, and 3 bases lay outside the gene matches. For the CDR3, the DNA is TGTGCCAGCAGCTTAGTCGGGGAGGGGCAGTATTTT. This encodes CASSLVGEGQYF.

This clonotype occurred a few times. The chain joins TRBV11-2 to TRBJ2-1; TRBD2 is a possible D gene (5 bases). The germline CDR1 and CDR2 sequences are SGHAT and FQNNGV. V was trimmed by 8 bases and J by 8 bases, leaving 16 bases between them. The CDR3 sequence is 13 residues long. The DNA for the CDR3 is TGTGCCAGCTCCCGGCCTCGGGGAGATGAGCAGTTCTTC. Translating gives CASSRPRGDEQFF. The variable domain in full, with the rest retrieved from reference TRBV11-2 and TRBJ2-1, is EAGVAQSPRYKIIEKRQSVAFWCNPISGHATLYWYQQILGQGPKLLIQFQNNGVVDDSQLPKDRFSAERLKGVDSTLKIQPAKLEDSAVYLCASSRPRGDEQFFGPGTRLTVL.

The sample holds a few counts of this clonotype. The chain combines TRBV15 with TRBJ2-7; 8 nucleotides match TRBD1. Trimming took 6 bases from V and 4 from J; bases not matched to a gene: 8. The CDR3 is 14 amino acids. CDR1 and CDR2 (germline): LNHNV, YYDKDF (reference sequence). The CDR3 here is CATSDSGGWYEQYF. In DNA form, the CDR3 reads TGTGCCACCAGTGACTCAGGGGGCTGGTACGAGCAGTACTTC.

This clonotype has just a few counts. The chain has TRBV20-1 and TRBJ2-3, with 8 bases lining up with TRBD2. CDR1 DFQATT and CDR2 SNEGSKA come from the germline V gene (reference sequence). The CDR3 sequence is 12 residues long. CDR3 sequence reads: CGGSGSSDTQYF. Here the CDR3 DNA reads TGCGGGGGGAGCGGGAGTTCAGATACGCAGTATTTT.

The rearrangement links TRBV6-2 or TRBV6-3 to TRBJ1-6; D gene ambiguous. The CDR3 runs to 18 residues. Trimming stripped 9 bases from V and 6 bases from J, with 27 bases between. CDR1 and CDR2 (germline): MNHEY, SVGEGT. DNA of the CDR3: TGTGCCAGTCGTCAATCGAGGCCGGGCCCAACATTTAATTCACCCCTCCACTTT. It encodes CASRQSRPGPTFNSPLHF.

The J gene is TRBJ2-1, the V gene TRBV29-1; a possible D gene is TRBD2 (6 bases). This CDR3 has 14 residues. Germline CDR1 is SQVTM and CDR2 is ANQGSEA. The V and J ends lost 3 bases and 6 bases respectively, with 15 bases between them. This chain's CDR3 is CSVDGGRTLNEQFF. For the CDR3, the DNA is TGCAGCGTTGATGGGGGGAGGACCCTCAATGAGCAGTTCTTC.

CDR3 residues: CASRGQGLSYEQYF. The CDR3 DNA reads TGTGCCAGCAGAGGTCAGGGCCTTTCCTACGAGCAGTACTTC. The rearrangement uses TRBV28 and TRBJ2-7; D might be TRBD1 (5 bases). Germline CDR1 and CDR2: MDHEN and SYDVKM. The CDR3 totals 14 residues. V shed 6 bases and J shed 1 base, with 13 bases lying between them.

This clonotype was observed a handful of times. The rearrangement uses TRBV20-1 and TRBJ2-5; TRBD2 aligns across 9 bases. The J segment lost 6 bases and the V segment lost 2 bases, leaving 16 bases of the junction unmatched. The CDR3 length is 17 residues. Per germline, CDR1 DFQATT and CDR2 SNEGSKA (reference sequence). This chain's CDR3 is CSARTPNSSGRSKTQYF. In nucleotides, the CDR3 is TGCAGTGCTAGAACTCCCAATAGTAGCGGGAGATCAAAGACCCAGTACTTC.

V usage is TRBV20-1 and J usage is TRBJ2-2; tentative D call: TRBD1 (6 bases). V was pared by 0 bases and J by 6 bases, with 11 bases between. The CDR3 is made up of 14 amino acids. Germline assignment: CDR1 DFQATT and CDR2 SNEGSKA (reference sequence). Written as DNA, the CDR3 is TGCAGTGCTAGAGAAGGGGGAAGCGCCGGGGAGCTGTTTTTT. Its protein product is CSAREGGSAGELFF.

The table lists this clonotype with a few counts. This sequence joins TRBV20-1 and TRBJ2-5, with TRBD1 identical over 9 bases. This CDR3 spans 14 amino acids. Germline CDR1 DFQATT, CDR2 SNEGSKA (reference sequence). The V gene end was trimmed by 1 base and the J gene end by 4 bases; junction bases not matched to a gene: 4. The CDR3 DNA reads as TGCAGTGCTAGAGTGACAGGGGGGGGAGAGACCCAGTACTTC. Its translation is CSARVTGGGETQYF.

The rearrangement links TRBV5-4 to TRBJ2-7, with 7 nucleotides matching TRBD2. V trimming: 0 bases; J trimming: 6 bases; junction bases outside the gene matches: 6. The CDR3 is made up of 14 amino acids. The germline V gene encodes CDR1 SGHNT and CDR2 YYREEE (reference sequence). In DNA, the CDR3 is TGTGCCAGCAGCTTGGTGGCGGGAGAGGTCGAGCAGTACTTC. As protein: CASSLVAGEVEQYF.

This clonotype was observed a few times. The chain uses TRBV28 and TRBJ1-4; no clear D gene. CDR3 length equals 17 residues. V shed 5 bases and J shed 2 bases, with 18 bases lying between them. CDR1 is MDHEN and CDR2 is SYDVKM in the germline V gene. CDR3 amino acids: CASSTGRGFGTNEKLFF. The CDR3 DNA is TGTGCCAGCAGTACCGGGCGGGGATTTGGCACTAATGAAAAACTGTTTTTT.

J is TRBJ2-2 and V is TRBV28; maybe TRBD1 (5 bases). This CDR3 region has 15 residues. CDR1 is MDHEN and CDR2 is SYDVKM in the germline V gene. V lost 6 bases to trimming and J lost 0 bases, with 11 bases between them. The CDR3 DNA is TGTGCCAGCAGGACGACAGCCGCGAACACCGGGGAGCTGTTTTTT. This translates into CASRTTAANTGELFF. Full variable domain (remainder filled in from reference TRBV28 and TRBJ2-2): DVKVTQSSRYLVKRTGEKVFLECVQDMDHENMFWYRQDPGLGLRLIYFSYDVKMKEKGDIPEGYSVSREKKERFSLILESASTNQTSMYLCASRTTAANTGELFFGEGSRLTVL.

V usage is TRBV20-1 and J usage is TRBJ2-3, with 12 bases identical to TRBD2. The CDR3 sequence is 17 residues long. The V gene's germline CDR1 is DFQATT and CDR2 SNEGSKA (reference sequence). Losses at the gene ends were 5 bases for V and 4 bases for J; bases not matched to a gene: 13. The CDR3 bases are TGCAGTGCTCCCTCAAATCTAGCGGGAGGGCCATCAGATACGCAGTATTTT. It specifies CSAPSNLAGGPSDTQYF.

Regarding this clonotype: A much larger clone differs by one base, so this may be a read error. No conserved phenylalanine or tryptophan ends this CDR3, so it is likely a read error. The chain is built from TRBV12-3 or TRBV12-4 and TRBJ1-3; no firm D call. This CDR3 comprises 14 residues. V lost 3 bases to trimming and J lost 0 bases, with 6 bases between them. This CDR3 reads CASSFGNSGNTIYS. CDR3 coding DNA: TGTGCCAGCAGTTTCGGGAACTCTGGAAACACCATATATTCT.

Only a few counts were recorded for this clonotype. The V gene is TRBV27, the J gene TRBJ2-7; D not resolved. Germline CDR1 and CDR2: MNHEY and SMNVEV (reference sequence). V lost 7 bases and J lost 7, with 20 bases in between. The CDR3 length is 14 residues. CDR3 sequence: CASTPGPIYREQYF. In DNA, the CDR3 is TGTGCCAGCACCCCCGGACCCATTTATAGGGAGCAGTACTTC.

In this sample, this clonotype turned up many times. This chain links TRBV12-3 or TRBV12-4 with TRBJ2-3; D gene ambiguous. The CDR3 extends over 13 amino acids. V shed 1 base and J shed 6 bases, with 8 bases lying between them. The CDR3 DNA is TGTGCCAGCAGTTTAGGGTTGGGTGATACGCAGTATTTT. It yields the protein CASSLGLGDTQYF.

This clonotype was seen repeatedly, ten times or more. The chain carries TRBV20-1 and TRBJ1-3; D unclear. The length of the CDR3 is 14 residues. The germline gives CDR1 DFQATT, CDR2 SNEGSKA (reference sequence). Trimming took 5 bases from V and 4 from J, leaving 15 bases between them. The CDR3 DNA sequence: TGCAGTGCTCCAGGCGGGCCATCCGGAAACACCATATATTTT. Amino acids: CSAPGGPSGNTIYF.

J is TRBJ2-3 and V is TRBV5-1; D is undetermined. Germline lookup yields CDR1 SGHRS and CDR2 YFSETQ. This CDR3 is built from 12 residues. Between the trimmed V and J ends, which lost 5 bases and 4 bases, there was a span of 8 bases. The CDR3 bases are TGCGCCAGCAGGGACGGCCCAGATACGCAGTATTTT. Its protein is CASRDGPDTQYF.

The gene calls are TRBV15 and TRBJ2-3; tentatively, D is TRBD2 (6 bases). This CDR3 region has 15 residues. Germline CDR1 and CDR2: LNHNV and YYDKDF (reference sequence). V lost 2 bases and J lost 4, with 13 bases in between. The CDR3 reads CATSRHSTGADTQYF. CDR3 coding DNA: TGTGCCACCAGCAGACACTCAACGGGGGCAGATACGCAGTATTTT.

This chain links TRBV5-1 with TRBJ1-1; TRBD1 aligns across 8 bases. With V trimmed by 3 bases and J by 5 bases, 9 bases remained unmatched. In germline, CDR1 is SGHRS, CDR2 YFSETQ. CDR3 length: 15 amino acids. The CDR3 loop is CASSSFLDRVTEAFF. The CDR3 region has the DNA TGCGCCAGCAGCTCCTTTTTGGACAGGGTAACTGAAGCTTTCTTT.

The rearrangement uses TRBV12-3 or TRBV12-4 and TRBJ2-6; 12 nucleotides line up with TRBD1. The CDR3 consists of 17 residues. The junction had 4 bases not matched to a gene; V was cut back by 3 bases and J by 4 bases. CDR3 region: CASSFGTGGAGANVLTF. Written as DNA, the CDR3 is TGTGCCAGCAGTTTTGGGACAGGGGGCGCAGGGGCCAACGTCCTGACTTTC.

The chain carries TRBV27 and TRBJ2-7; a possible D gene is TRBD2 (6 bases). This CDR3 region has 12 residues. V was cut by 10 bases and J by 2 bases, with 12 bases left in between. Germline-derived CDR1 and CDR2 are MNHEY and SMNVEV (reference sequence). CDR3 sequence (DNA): TGTGCCACTCAAAGCGGGCCCTACGAGCAGTACTTC. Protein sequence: CATQSGPYEQYF.

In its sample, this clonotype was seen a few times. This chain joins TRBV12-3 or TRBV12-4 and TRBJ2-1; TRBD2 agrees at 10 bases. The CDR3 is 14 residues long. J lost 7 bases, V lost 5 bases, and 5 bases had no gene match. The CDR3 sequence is CASSPSGSWNEQFF. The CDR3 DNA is TGTGCCAGCAGTCCTAGCGGGAGCTGGAATGAGCAGTTCTTC.